The present T cell receptor (beta chain) was sequenced within a study of beta chain features in type 1 diabetes. Study results and caveats: Patients with Type 1 diabetes showed moderately but significantly shorter TCRB CDR3s in all four CD4+ subsets.

TCRB transcripts that were expressed got sequenced, as all of the isolated RNA had been reverse transcribed. Naive, central memory and regulatory T cell samples averaged about 3.57 million reads. TCRdb keeps only in-frame clones here, not all; method: immunoSEQ multiplex PCR. The table lists under 300,000 clones, about 26% of them singletons, with 3.5% to 4% in the top ten. The CDR3 spans 13 residues. The V gene's germline CDR1 is LNHNV and CDR2 YYDKDF (reference sequence). The trim removed 5 bases at V and 4 bases at J, leaving 0 bases unmatched. In the case of this clone: Its matching antigen is unknown.

Material for sequencing was central memory CD4+ T cells from blood. The chain uses TRBV15 and TRBJ1-5, with TRBD1 matching 9 bases. This sequence originates from a man between 25 and 39 years old in good health. The CDR3 sequence is CATSGTGNQPQHF. CDR3 in DNA: TGTGCCACCAGCGGGACAGGGAATCAGCCCCAGCATTTT.